The 21 T cell receptor beta chains given below trace back to one sample, sequenced in a study of Ad26.COV2.S vaccination and SARS-CoV-2 variants. Treatment denoted: some 20 received Ad26.COV2.S at low or high dose, single or two shots; five or six received placebo; per-sample allocation not given. At day 63 after the first vaccine or placebo injection, samples were drawn. The table came from immunoSEQ multiplex PCR; TCRdb's copy has only in-frame clones and leaves some out. The sample consists of 300,000 to 350,000 clones, around 81% of them appearing once. This specimen consisted of peripheral blood, obtained in a trial of Ad26.COV2.S vaccine versus placebo. All receptors come from a person aged 18-60 years who received the Ad26.COV2.S COVID-19 vaccine or a placebo.

The genes are TRBV4-2 and TRBJ1-2; the D gene is possibly TRBD1 (5 bases). Trimming removed 1 base at V and 4 bases at J, with 25 bases between. CDR1 and CDR2 from the germline V gene are LGHNA and YNFKEQ. This CDR3 is 19 amino acids long. CDR3 protein: CASSQGVRGRRAEGYGYTF. CDR3 sequence (DNA): TGTGCCAGCAGCCAAGGGGTTAGGGGACGAAGGGCTGAGGGCTATGGCTACACCTTC.

This clone was seen once. This chain connects TRBV27 to TRBJ2-3, with TRBD1 identical over 7 bases. Germline values: CDR1 MNHEY, CDR2 SMNVEV (reference sequence). CDR3 length: 15 residues. The V and J ends lost 0 bases and 4 bases, in that order; junction bases with no gene match: 4. The CDR3 reads CASSLSGQGADTQYF. CDR3 coding DNA: TGTGCCAGCAGTTTATCGGGGCAGGGGGCAGATACGCAGTATTTT.

About this clone itself: This specimen includes other DNA sequences encoding the same CDR3. The chain is built from TRBV28 and TRBJ2-3, with D hard to call. Deletions cut 4 bases from V and 3 bases from J, with 8 bases between. Germline V gene lookup returns CDR1 MDHEN and CDR2 SYDVKM. The length of the CDR3 is 13 residues. The CDR3 coding sequence is TGTGCCAGCAGTTCCCTGGGGACAGATACGCAGTATTTT. Amino acids: CASSSLGTDTQYF.

Points on this clone: An end of the junction differs from the germline gene, which may be a read error. The chain is built from TRBV6-1 and TRBJ2-2, with 7 bases matching TRBD2. Germline assignment: CDR1 MNHNS and CDR2 SASEGT. The CDR3 has 17 residues. The CDR3 bases are TGTGCCAGCAGTGAAGCGCAACTAGCGCTTGAACACCGGGGAGCTGTTTTT. Amino acid sequence: CASSEAQLALEHRGAVF.

V is TRBV7-3 and J is TRBJ2-2, with D perhaps assigned TRBD1 or TRBD2 (5 bases each). CDR1 is SGHTA, CDR2 FQGTGA, per germline. CDR3 length equals 17 residues. Trimming removed 1 base from V and 7 bases from J, with 19 bases in between. For the CDR3, the DNA is TGTGCCAGCAGCTTAATGCATGGGCAGGGAGCAAACGGGGAGCTGTTTTTT. Its translation is CASSLMHGQGANGELFF.

The chain recombines TRBV5-1 with TRBJ2-2, with 8 nucleotides matching TRBD2. V lost 3 bases, J lost 4 bases, and 8 bases stayed unmatched. Germline V CDR1 and CDR2: SGHRS, YFSETQ. There are 16 residues in the CDR3. CDR3 nucleotides: TGCGCCAGCAGCTCGGGACTAGTAGTCGCCACCGGGGAGCTGTTTTTT. It specifies CASSSGLVVATGELFF.

This rearrangement joins TRBV5-1 to TRBJ2-7, with D hard to call. CDR3 length: 14 amino acids. Germline CDR1 reads SGHRS; CDR2 reads YFSETQ. V was clipped by 0 bases and J by 0 bases, with 7 bases between them. In DNA form, the CDR3 reads TGCGCCAGCAGCTTGGACGTCCTCTCCTACGAGCAGTACTTC. Its translation is CASSLDVLSYEQYF.

The V call is TRBV6-4, the J call TRBJ1-2, with 8 nucleotides matching TRBD1. In germline, CDR1 is MRHNA, CDR2 SNTAGT. The CDR3 is 15 residues long. V was pared by 5 bases and J by 4 bases, with 9 bases of the junction left unmatched. The CDR3 spells CASSPVTGGSYGYTF. CDR3 sequence (DNA): TGTGCCAGCAGTCCCGTCACAGGGGGTAGCTATGGCTACACCTTC.

The chain recombines TRBV28 with TRBJ1-6; D might be TRBD1 (6 bases). The CDR3 runs to 18 residues. The V gene lost 4 bases and the J gene lost 1 base, with 17 bases spanning the gap. From germline, CDR1 is MDHEN and CDR2 SYDVKM. As DNA, the CDR3 is TGTGCCAGCAGTTCCGGACAAGGGGGGGTTTCCTATAATTCACCCCTCCACTTT. The encoded protein is CASSSGQGGVSYNSPLHF.

The genes are TRBV7-8 and TRBJ2-5; D may be TRBD1 (6 bases). The germline gives CDR1 SGHVS, CDR2 FQNEAQ. This CDR3 has 13 residues. V lost 3 bases, J lost 12 bases, and 17 bases lay in between. DNA of the CDR3: TGTGCCAGCAGCTTCCGGACAGTGGGATTAAAGTACTTC. As protein: CASSFRTVGLKYF.

The CDR3 loop is CASSAYRGPQHF. In DNA form, the CDR3 reads TGTGCCAGCAGTGCGTACAGGGGGCCCCAGCATTTT. The chain is built from TRBV12-3 or TRBV12-4 and TRBJ1-5; 7 bases align to TRBD1. V was pared by 5 bases and J by 9 bases, with 4 bases of the junction left unmatched. The CDR3 covers 12 residues.

The rearrangement links TRBV14 to TRBJ1-2; D is possibly TRBD1 (6 bases). V dropped 4 bases and J dropped 3 bases, with 15 bases sitting between them. Per germline, CDR1 SGHDN and CDR2 FVKESK. This CDR3 is 15 amino acids long. The CDR3 loop reads CASSLERDRHYGYTF. Here the CDR3 DNA reads TGTGCCAGCAGCCTCGAGAGAGACAGGCACTATGGCTACACCTTC.

The genes are TRBV4-2 and TRBJ1-2; a possible D gene is TRBD1 (6 bases). Germline CDR1 and CDR2: LGHNA and YNFKEQ. Trimming took off 0 bases at V and 5 bases at J, with 13 bases between the two ends. This CDR3 is built from 15 residues. CDR3: CASSQESGDQYGYTF. The CDR3 coding sequence is TGTGCCAGCAGCCAAGAGTCAGGGGATCAGTATGGCTACACCTTC.

This rearrangement joins TRBV9 to TRBJ1-3; unclear D gene. The CDR3 runs to 14 residues. V was clipped by 3 bases and J by 6 bases, with 13 bases between them. Germline V gene sequence: CDR1 SGDLS, CDR2 YYNGEE. This chain's CDR3 is CASSDPPAENTIYF. CDR3 sequence (DNA): TGTGCCAGCAGCGATCCCCCCGCAGAAAACACCATATATTTT.

Comment on this clone: The identical CDR3 is also encoded by other nucleotide sequences in the sample. This chain links TRBV3-1 (or the pseudogene TRBV3-2) with TRBJ2-2, with D unresolved. Trimming removed 1 base from V and 4 bases from J, with 4 bases in between. Germline V gene data show CDR1 as LGHDT and CDR2 as YNNKEL (reference sequence). The length of the CDR3 is 13 residues. CDR3 in DNA: TGTGCCAGCAGCCAAGGCGGCACCGGGGAGCTGTTTTTT. This translates into CASSQGGTGELFF.

This chain uses TRBV7-6 with TRBJ2-7; 14 bases match TRBD2. The length of the CDR3 is 16 residues. The V gene's germline CDR1 is SGHVS and CDR2 FNYEAQ. V dropped 5 bases and J dropped 2; count of bases not matched to a gene: 5. The CDR3 DNA follows: TGTGCCAGCAGCCAAAGGACTAGCGGGGGGACCTACGAGCAGTACTTC. It codes for CASSQRTSGGTYEQYF.

This clone was detected many times. The gene calls are TRBV19 and TRBJ2-2, with D possibly matching TRBD1 (6 bases). The CDR3 length is 13 residues. V was shortened by 5 bases and J by 8 bases, with 12 bases between the two germline ends. From germline, CDR1 is LNHDA and CDR2 SQIVND (reference sequence). CDR3 sequence reads: CASSLHRVGELFF. The CDR3 bases are TGTGCCAGTAGTCTCCACAGGGTGGGGGAGCTGTTTTTT.

The rearrangement joins TRBV2 to TRBJ1-1, with D tentatively TRBD1 (5 bases). CDR3 length: 14 residues. V lost 6 bases and J 3 bases, leaving 14 bases between the germline ends. The germline V gene has CDR1 SNHLY and CDR2 FYNNEI. The CDR3 DNA follows: TGTGCCAGCAGGTCGGGGGTATGGGACACTGAAGCTTTCTTT. Amino acid sequence: CASRSGVWDTEAFF.

This rearrangement joins TRBV12-2 to TRBJ1-2. TRBV12-2 is a listed pseudogene. The CDR3 spans 15 residues. CDR3 sequence (DNA): TGTGCAAGTCGCTTAGGACGGCAGAGTAACTATGGCTACACCTTC. Amino acid sequence: CASRLGRQSNYGYTF.

The chain has TRBV19 and TRBJ1-6; D not resolved. CDR1 and CDR2 (germline): LNHDA, SQIVND (reference sequence). V was pared by 3 bases and J by 3 bases, with 9 bases between. CDR3 size: 15 residues. CDR3 region: CASSIGQIYNSPLHF. DNA for the CDR3: TGTGCCAGTAGTATCGGTCAGATCTATAATTCACCCCTCCACTTT.

Points on this clone: Other DNA sequences in the same sample also yield this CDR3. The genes are TRBV25-1 and TRBJ2-2, with D unresolved. The V gene's germline CDR1 is MGHDK and CDR2 SYGVNS. This CDR3 spans 12 amino acids. V shed 3 bases and J shed 1 base, with 0 bases lying between them. The chain's CDR3 is CASSENTGELFF. The CDR3 nucleotides are TGTGCCAGCAGTGAGAACACCGGGGAGCTGTTTTTT. Looking up the rest from reference TRBV25-1 and TRBJ2-2 gives the full variable domain: EADIYQTPRYLVIGTGKKITLECSQTMGHDKMYWYQQDPGMELHLIHYSYGVNSTEKGDLSSESTVSRIRTEHFPLTLESARPSHTSQYLCASSENTGELFFGEGSRLTVL.